This is a list of T cell receptor beta chains from one sample in a study of beta chain features in type 1 diabetes. Generated by immunoSEQ multiplex PCR, the TCRdb table keeps only in-frame clones and is missing some. The sample lists over 700,000 clones, 17% occurring once. The sequencing input was naive CD4+ T cells from blood. The origin of the receptors is a woman aged 18-29 years in good health. Both conserved end residues are part of each CDR3. Each record gives: CDR3 protein, CDR3 DNA, CDR3 length, V gene, D gene, J gene, clone size. A D gene is named only where the DNA matches it firmly. Rows give clone size only sometimes, using once, few, many, or a class for an expanded clone.

CAISSGQSNQPQHF,TGTGCCATCAGCTCCGGACAGAGCAATCAGCCCCAGCATTTT,14,TRBV10-3,NA,TRBJ1-5,NA
CASSQYNGEQFF,TGTGCCAGCAGCCAATATAATGGGGAGCAGTTCTTC,12,TRBV7-3,NA,TRBJ2-1,NA
CASERNYEQYF,TGTGCATCTGAGAGAAACTACGAGCAGTACTTC,11,TRBV28,NA,TRBJ2-7,few
CASSLLRGALDEQFF,TGCGCCAGCAGCTTGTTGAGGGGGGCCCTCGATGAGCAGTTCTTC,15,TRBV5-1,NA,TRBJ2-1,once
CASSLQENNYGYTF,TGTGCCAGCAGTTTGCAGGAGAATAACTATGGCTACACCTTC,14,TRBV28,NA,TRBJ1-2,NA
CASSVYAGTEAFF,TGTGCCAGCAGTGTATATGCGGGGACTGAAGCTTTCTTT,13,TRBV25-1,NA,TRBJ1-1,few
CSVVLVRGTQYF,TGCAGCGTTGTACTGGTTAGAGGTACGCAGTATTTT,12,TRBV29-1,NA,TRBJ2-3,NA
CASSLGVSSGANVLTF,TGCGCCAGCAGCTTGGGGGTCAGTTCTGGGGCCAACGTCCTGACTTTC,16,TRBV5-1,NA,TRBJ2-6,NA
CASSFRQDYEQYF,TGCGCCAGCAGCTTCCGTCAGGACTACGAGCAGTACTTC,13,TRBV5-1,NA,TRBJ2-7,few
CASKVEFPQQAYF,TGTGCCAGCAAGGTCGAATTCCCTCAGCAGGCGTACTTC,13,TRBV2,NA,TRBJ2-7,NA
CAITPSPQLGEQFF,TGTGCCATCACCCCGTCCCCTCAGCTGGGGGAGCAGTTCTTC,14,TRBV10-3,NA,TRBJ2-1,few
CASSLTQSDRDSYEQYF,TGTGCCAGCAGCTTAACTCAATCGGACAGGGACTCCTACGAGCAGTACTTC,17,TRBV11-2,TRBD1,TRBJ2-7,few
CASSLTGSGLAGTDTQYF,TGTGCCAGCAGCTTGACAGGCTCGGGACTAGCGGGAACCGATACGCAGTATTTT,18,TRBV7-3,TRBD2,TRBJ2-3,NA
CASSFVGFAGELFF,TGTGCCAGCAGTTTTGTTGGTTTTGCCGGGGAGCTGTTTTTT,14,TRBV27,NA,TRBJ2-2,NA
CASALPTGTSLYNEQFF,TGTGCTAGTGCCCTCCCTACCGGGACGTCTCTTTACAATGAGCAGTTCTTC,17,TRBV12-5,NA,TRBJ2-1,NA
CASSLAPGLYNEQFF,TGTGCCAGCAGCTTAGCGCCGGGATTGTACAATGAGCAGTTCTTC,15,TRBV7-2,NA,TRBJ2-1,NA
CASSPGRGNEQFF,TGTGCCAGCTCACCAGGGAGGGGCAATGAGCAGTTCTTC,13,TRBV18,TRBD2,TRBJ2-1,NA
CAISVTRPGGITGELFF,TGTGCCATCAGTGTCACGAGGCCGGGGGGTATCACCGGGGAGCTGTTTTTT,17,TRBV10-3,TRBD2,TRBJ2-2,NA
CASGATYNEQFF,TGTGCCAGTGGGGCCACTTACAATGAGCAGTTCTTC,12,TRBV7-2,NA,TRBJ2-1,few
CASSPGLAGSDTQYF,TGTGCCAGCTCACCGGGACTAGCGGGATCAGATACGCAGTATTTT,15,TRBV18,TRBD2,TRBJ2-3,NA
CASSPPGGEQFF,TGTGCCAGCTCACCACCAGGGGGTGAGCAGTTCTTC,12,TRBV18,NA,TRBJ2-1,NA
CASSPRQGSYEQYF,TGTGCCAGCAGCCCTCGACAGGGTTCCTACGAGCAGTACTTC,14,TRBV13,TRBD1,TRBJ2-7,NA
CASSSGGSGADTQYF,TGTGCCAGCAGCTCTGGCGGGAGTGGGGCAGATACGCAGTATTTT,15,TRBV7-3,TRBD2,TRBJ2-3,NA
CASSLQGVSTEAFF,TGTGCCAGCAGTCTTCAGGGTGTCAGCACTGAAGCTTTCTTT,14,TRBV2,NA,TRBJ1-1,few
CASSLAYNYEQYF,TGTGCCAGCAGCTTAGCATACAACTACGAGCAGTACTTC,13,TRBV7-2,NA,TRBJ2-7,NA
CASSPRTSAFTDTQYF,TGCGCCAGCAGCCCCCGGACTAGCGCATTTACAGATACGCAGTATTTT,16,TRBV4-3,TRBD2,TRBJ2-3,NA
CASSPRAGVYNEQFF,TGTGCCAGCTCACCAAGGGCGGGAGTCTACAATGAGCAGTTCTTC,15,TRBV18,TRBD2,TRBJ2-1,NA
CASSHPGGASFF,TGTGCCAGCAGCCATCCAGGGGGCGCGTCTTTCTTT,12,TRBV28,TRBD1,TRBJ1-1,NA
CSVSFAAGTDTQYF,TGCAGCGTGTCGTTCGCTGCTGGCACAGATACGCAGTATTTT,14,TRBV29-1,NA,TRBJ2-3,NA
CSVGSADYEQYF,TGCAGCGTTGGTAGCGCAGACTACGAGCAGTACTTC,12,TRBV29-1,NA,TRBJ2-7,NA
CASSLTGGDTEAFF,TGTGCCAGCAGCTTGACAGGGGGGGACACTGAAGCTTTCTTT,14,TRBV7-3,TRBD1,TRBJ1-1,NA
CASSDGGARNQPQHF,TGTGCCAGCAGTGACGGAGGGGCCCGCAATCAGCCCCAGCATTTT,15,TRBV2,NA,TRBJ1-5,few
CASSLRATGGSNQPQHF,TGTGCCAGCAGCCTTCGGGCGACAGGGGGTAGCAATCAGCCCCAGCATTTT,17,TRBV5-6,TRBD1,TRBJ1-5,NA
CASSHTTTAGTQYF,TGTGCCAGCAGCCACACCACAACCGCTGGGACCCAGTACTTC,14,TRBV7-3,NA,TRBJ2-5,NA
CASSPQGLHEQYF,TGTGCCAGCTCACCACAGGGTTTACACGAGCAGTACTTC,13,TRBV18,NA,TRBJ2-7,NA
CASSSGLAGGGTQYF,TGTGCCAGCAGCTCCGGACTAGCGGGAGGTGGGACCCAGTACTTC,15,TRBV7-2,TRBD2,TRBJ2-5,NA
CASRPVTDTYEQYF,TGTGCCAGCAGACCCGTGACAGACACCTACGAGCAGTACTTC,14,TRBV6-5,NA,TRBJ2-7,few